Listed below are T cell receptor beta chains from one sample, sequenced in a study of T cells after posttransplantation cyclophosphamide. Libraries were prepared by immunoSEQ multiplex PCR; TCRdb keeps only in-frame clonotypes and omits some of them. This sample shows under 20,000 clones and no singletons; around 0.5% rests with the ten largest. This material consisted of PBMCs, taken after allogeneic stem cell transplant with posttransplant cyclophosphamide. These TCRs come from a female patient in her 30s who received an allogeneic stem cell transplant from a related donor, was CMV-positive, and had no GVHD. Some T cells may arise from the graft donor. Each CDR3 is given with its conserved first and last residue. The D gene is left open where the match is weak. Only some rows state a clone size, as once, few, many or a class for expanded clones.

v_call	clone_size	j_call	d_call	cdr3_aa	cdr3_nt
TRBV5-4	many	TRBJ1-1	NA	CASSTFSTGFTEAFF	TGTGCCAGCAGCACCTTTTCAACAGGGTTCACTGAAGCTTTCTTT
TRBV5-1	many	TRBJ2-7	NA	CASSLVSGVVDYEQYF	TGCGCCAGCAGCTTGGTCTCAGGGGTCGTTGACTACGAGCAGTACTTC
TRBV19	many	TRBJ2-7	NA	CASSIAPVPGYEQYF	TGTGCCAGTAGTATAGCCCCGGTGCCCGGGTACGAGCAGTACTTC
TRBV9	many	TRBJ2-7	TRBD2	CASSVESGSSYEQYF	TGTGCCAGCAGCGTAGAAAGCGGGAGCTCCTACGAGCAGTACTTC
TRBV5-4	many	TRBJ2-4	NA	CASSLRGGTVNIQYF	TGTGCCAGCAGCTTGCGGGGGGGGACAGTAAACATTCAGTACTTC
TRBV19	many	TRBJ1-3	NA	CASMEGNTIYF	TGTGCCAGTATGGAGGGAAACACCATATATTTT
TRBV5-1	many	TRBJ2-1	NA	CASSAAGNGEQFF	TGCGCCAGCAGCGCCGCCGGGAACGGTGAGCAGTTCTTC
TRBV9	many	TRBJ2-7	TRBD1	CASSVGGTGDTYEQYF	TGTGCCAGCAGCGTAGGGGGGACAGGTGATACCTACGAGCAGTACTTC
TRBV11-2	many	TRBJ2-5	NA	CASAPELAGETQYF	TGTGCCAGCGCTCCGGAACTAGCAGGAGAGACCCAGTACTTC
TRBV5-1	NA	TRBJ2-7	TRBD1	CASNVRRTGGHEQYF	TGCGCCAGCAATGTCCGACGGACAGGGGGCCACGAGCAGTACTTC
TRBV7-2	many	TRBJ2-7	TRBD2	CASSLTGRGSYYEQYF	TGTGCCAGCAGCTTAACCGGGAGGGGATCGTATTACGAGCAGTACTTC
TRBV10-3	many	TRBJ2-7	TRBD2	CASDHGGSYYEQYF	TGTGCCAGCGACCACGGCGGGAGTTACTACGAGCAGTACTTC
TRBV27	many	TRBJ2-7	NA	CASSSRGSAYEQYF	TGTGCCAGCAGTTCAAGGGGAAGTGCCTACGAGCAGTACTTC
TRBV14	NA	TRBJ2-5	NA	CASSQDRSRGLYF	TGTGCCAGCAGCCAAGATCGCTCTAGGGGCCTATACTTC
TRBV13	many	TRBJ1-4	NA	CASSYFARATNEKLFF	TGTGCCAGCAGCTACTTTGCCCGTGCAACTAATGAAAAACTGTTTTTT
TRBV9	many	TRBJ2-1	TRBD2	CASSPWTSGGGEQFF	TGTGCCAGCAGCCCATGGACTAGCGGGGGGGGTGAGCAGTTCTTC
TRBV7-9	many	TRBJ2-1	NA	CASSLIDSWNEQFF	TGTGCCAGCAGCTTAATTGATAGCTGGAATGAGCAGTTCTTC
TRBV9	many	TRBJ2-5	TRBD2	CASSASGLALVETQYF	TGTGCCAGCAGCGCATCGGGACTAGCGTTAGTCGAGACCCAGTACTTC
TRBV29-1	few	TRBJ2-7	TRBD2	CSVGGGGNEQYF	TGCAGCGTTGGGGGCGGGGGAAACGAGCAGTACTTC
TRBV7-8	many	TRBJ2-7	NA	CASSFGSSYEQYF	TGTGCCAGCAGCTTCGGTAGCTCCTACGAGCAGTACTTC
TRBV15	many	TRBJ1-2	TRBD1	CATSETGQGALGYTF	TGTGCCACCAGCGAAACAGGACAGGGGGCGCTTGGCTACACCTTC
TRBV28	many	TRBJ2-2	TRBD1	CASSRHQTGGTGELFF	TGTGCCAGCAGTCGACACCAGACAGGGGGGACCGGGGAGCTGTTTTTT
TRBV27	many	TRBJ1-2	NA	CASSSYNILTDPIYGYTF	TGTGCCAGCAGTTCTTACAATATCCTGACAGACCCTATCTATGGCTACACCTTC
TRBV4-1	medium-sized	TRBJ2-7	TRBD1	CASSQAGTGGEQYF	TGCGCCAGCAGCCAAGCCGGGACAGGGGGCGAGCAGTACTTC
TRBV4-3	many	TRBJ2-5	NA	CASSQVGRARVGETQYF	TGCGCCAGCAGCCAAGTTGGGCGGGCGCGGGTGGGAGAGACCCAGTACTTC
TRBV6-1	many	TRBJ2-5	NA	CASSDLYEETQYF	TGTGCCAGCAGTGACCTCTACGAAGAGACCCAGTACTTC
TRBV7-3	many	TRBJ2-7	NA	CASSVQGGLAHEQYF	TGTGCCAGCAGCGTACAGGGTGGCTTAGCGCACGAGCAGTACTTC